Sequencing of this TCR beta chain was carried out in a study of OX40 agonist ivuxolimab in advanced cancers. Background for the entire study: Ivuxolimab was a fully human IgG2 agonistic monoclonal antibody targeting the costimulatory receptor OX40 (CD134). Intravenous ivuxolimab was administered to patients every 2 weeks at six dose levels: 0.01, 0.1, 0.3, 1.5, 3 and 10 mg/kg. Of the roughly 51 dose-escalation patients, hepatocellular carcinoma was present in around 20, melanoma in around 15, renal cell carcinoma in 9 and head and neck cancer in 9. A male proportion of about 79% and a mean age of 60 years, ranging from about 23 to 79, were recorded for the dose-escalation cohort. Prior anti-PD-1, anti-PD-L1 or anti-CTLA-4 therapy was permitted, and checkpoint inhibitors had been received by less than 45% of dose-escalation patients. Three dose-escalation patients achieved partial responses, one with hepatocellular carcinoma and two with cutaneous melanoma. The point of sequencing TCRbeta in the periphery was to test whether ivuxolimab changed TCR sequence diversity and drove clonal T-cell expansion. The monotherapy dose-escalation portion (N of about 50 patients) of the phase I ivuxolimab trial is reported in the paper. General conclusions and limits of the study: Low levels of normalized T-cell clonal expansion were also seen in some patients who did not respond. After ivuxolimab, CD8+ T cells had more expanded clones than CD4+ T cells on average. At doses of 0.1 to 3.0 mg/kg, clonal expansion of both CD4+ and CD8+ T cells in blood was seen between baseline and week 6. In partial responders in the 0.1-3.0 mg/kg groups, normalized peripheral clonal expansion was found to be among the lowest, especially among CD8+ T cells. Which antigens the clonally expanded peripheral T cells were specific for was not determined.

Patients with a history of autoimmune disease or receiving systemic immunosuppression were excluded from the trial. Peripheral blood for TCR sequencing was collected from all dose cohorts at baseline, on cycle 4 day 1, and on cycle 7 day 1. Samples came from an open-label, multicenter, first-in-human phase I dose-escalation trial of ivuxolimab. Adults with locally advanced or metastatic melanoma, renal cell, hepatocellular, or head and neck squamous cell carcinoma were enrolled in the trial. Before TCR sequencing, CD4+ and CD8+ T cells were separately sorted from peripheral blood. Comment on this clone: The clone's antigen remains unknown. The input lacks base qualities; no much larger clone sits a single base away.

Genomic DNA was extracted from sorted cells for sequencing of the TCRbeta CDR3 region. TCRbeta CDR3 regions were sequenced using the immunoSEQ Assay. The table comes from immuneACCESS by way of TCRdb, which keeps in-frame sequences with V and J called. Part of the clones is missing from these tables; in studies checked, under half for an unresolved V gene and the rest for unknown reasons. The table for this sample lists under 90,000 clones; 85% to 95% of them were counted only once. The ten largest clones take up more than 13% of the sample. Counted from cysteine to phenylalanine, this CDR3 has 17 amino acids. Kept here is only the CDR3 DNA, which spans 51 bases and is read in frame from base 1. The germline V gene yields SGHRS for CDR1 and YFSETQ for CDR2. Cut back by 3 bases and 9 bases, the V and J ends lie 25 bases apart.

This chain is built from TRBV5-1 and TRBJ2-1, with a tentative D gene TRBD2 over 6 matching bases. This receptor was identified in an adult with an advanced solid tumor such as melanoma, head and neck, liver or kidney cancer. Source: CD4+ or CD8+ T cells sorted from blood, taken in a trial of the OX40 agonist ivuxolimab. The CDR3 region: CASSYYVGSALGSEQFF. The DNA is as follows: TGCGCCAGCAGCTACTACGTGGGCAGCGCCCTCGGGAGTGAGCAGTTCTTC.